These 25 T cell receptor beta chains were sequenced from one sample in a study of T-cell reconstitution after alpha-beta-depleted transplantation in children. Unique molecular identifiers were incorporated when the TCRbeta library was constructed. From the PCR reads, TCRdb called clonotypes with MiXCR, one entry per CDR3 protein. Here the sample spans around 440,000 distinct CDR3 sequences, 15% to 20% being singletons. This material consisted of PBMCs, mostly from graft donor cells, taken 360 days after TCRalphabeta/CD19-depleted stem cell transplant. Receptor source: a boy in the first two years of life who had a stem cell transplant for Wiskott-Aldrich syndrome, so the T cells may come from the graft donor.

The CDR3 sequence is CASSLEGRAGFYGYTF. DNA of the CDR3: TGTGCCAGCAGCTTAGAGGGCAGAGCAGGATTCTATGGCTACACCTTC. The rearrangement links TRBV7-9 to TRBJ1-2; D is unresolved. CDR3 length equals 16 residues. Trimming cost V 1 base and J 4 bases, with 16 bases left between them. CDR1 and CDR2 from the germline V gene are SEHNR and FQNEAQ (reference sequence).

This clonotype turned up a few times. The gene calls are TRBV29-1 and TRBJ2-5; tentatively, D is TRBD2 (6 bases). CDR1 and CDR2 (germline): SQVTM, ANQGSEA. V dropped 6 bases and J dropped 5 bases, with 10 bases sitting between them. The CDR3 extends over 11 amino acids. The CDR3 region is CSVARGETQYF. Here the CDR3 DNA reads TGCAGCGTCGCCCGGGGGGAGACCCAGTACTTC.

The chain couples TRBV20-1 to TRBJ2-7, with D tentatively TRBD1 (6 bases). CDR1 and CDR2 from the germline V gene are DFQATT and SNEGSKA (reference sequence). This CDR3 region has 13 residues. V was clipped by 3 bases and J by 7 bases, with 16 bases between them. The CDR3 region has the DNA TGCAGTGCTAGGTGGGGGCACGCAGTTGAGCAGTACTTC. It specifies CSARWGHAVEQYF.

This clonotype has more than one count but fewer than ten. The rearrangement links TRBV20-1 to TRBJ1-1, with 8 nucleotides matching TRBD1. The CDR3 is 15 residues long. V lost 3 bases and J lost 0; bases outside the gene matches: 6. CDR1 and CDR2 (germline): DFQATT, SNEGSKA (reference sequence). This CDR3 is CSARGQAYMNTEAFF. The CDR3 DNA reads TGCAGTGCTAGGGGACAGGCCTACATGAACACTGAAGCTTTCTTT.

The rearrangement joins TRBV19 to TRBJ1-1, with D possibly being TRBD1 (5 bases). Germline CDR1 and CDR2: LNHDA and SQIVND (reference sequence). The CDR3 loop spans 13 amino acids. Between the trimmed V and J ends, which lost 8 bases and 5 bases, there was a span of 15 bases. The CDR3 bases are TGTGCCAGTCTCGACAGCGGTTGTACTGAAGCTTTCTTT. The encoded protein is CASLDSGCTEAFF.

This clonotype has only a few counts. The chain recombines TRBV12-3 or TRBV12-4 with TRBJ1-1; unclear D gene. V shed 2 bases and J shed 11 bases, with 15 bases lying between them. This CDR3 comprises 13 residues. The CDR3 protein is CASSLRPANMAFF. CDR3 in DNA: TGTGCCAGCAGTTTAAGGCCTGCGAACATGGCTTTCTTT.

In its sample, this clonotype was seen many times. J is TRBJ2-7 and V is TRBV5-6, with 8 positions matching TRBD1. The CDR3 has 15 residues. Germline values: CDR1 SGHDT, CDR2 YYEEEE. V was pared by 4 bases and J by 3 bases, with 9 bases of the junction left unmatched. For the CDR3, the DNA is TGTGCCAGCAGCCAGACAGGGGTGGGGAACTACGAGCAGTACTTC. It is translated as CASSQTGVGNYEQYF.

This clonotype turned up a few times. The chain combines TRBV27 with TRBJ2-7; TRBD1 agrees at 12 bases. Germline CDR1 reads MNHEY; CDR2 reads SMNVEV (reference sequence). The CDR3 is 16 amino acids. The V segment lost 5 bases and the J segment 5 bases; nucleotides outside the gene matches: 10. The CDR3 nucleotides read TGTGCCAGCAGTCTAGGCCCCGGGACAGGGGGCGACGAGCAGTACTTC. Translating gives CASSLGPGTGGDEQYF.

This clonotype was observed a few times. The chain employs TRBV7-2 and TRBJ2-7; TRBD2 matches at 11 bases. Unmatched junction bases numbered 4, after V lost 6 bases and J lost 0 bases. The germline CDR1 and CDR2 sequences are SGHTA and FQGNSA. This CDR3 has 15 amino acids. In DNA, the CDR3 is TGTGCCAGCAGTCGACTAGCGGGATACTCCTACGAGCAGTACTTC. It is translated as CASSRLAGYSYEQYF.

The rearrangement links TRBV2 to TRBJ2-1; perhaps TRBD2 as D (7 bases). Trimming removed 4 bases from V and 10 bases from J, with 17 bases in between. Germline CDR1 SNHLY, CDR2 FYNNEI. This CDR3 comprises 14 residues. The CDR3 protein is CASSGEGGWKEQFF. CDR3 DNA sequence: TGTGCCAGCAGTGGAGAGGGGGGGTGGAAAGAGCAGTTCTTC.

The chain uses TRBV20-1 and TRBJ2-3; a possible D gene is TRBD1 (5 bases). CDR3 length: 16 amino acids. In germline, CDR1 is DFQATT, CDR2 SNEGSKA (reference sequence). V was shortened by 3 bases and J by 4 bases, with 20 bases between the two germline ends. This CDR3 reads CSARTGQLLYPDTQYF. The CDR3 DNA reads TGCAGTGCTAGGACCGGACAACTCCTATATCCAGATACGCAGTATTTT.

This clonotype was found a few times. The chain uses TRBV14 and TRBJ2-3; 10 bases agree with TRBD1. V was clipped by 3 bases and J by 5 bases; unmatched bases: 5. This CDR3 has 15 amino acids. The germline gives CDR1 SGHDN, CDR2 FVKESK. The CDR3 sequence: CASSHRQGAGDTQYF. For the CDR3, the DNA is TGTGCCAGCAGCCACCGACAGGGGGCTGGAGATACGCAGTATTTT.

As regards this clonotype: It may be a read error: a sequence one base away is much more abundant. V usage is TRBV28 and J usage is TRBJ2-2; 9 nucleotides match TRBD1. CDR1 is MDHEN and CDR2 is SYDVKM in the germline V gene. The CDR3 length is 14 residues. J was trimmed by 3 bases and V by 11 bases; bases with no gene match: 7. For the CDR3, the DNA is TGTGCCGCCACAGGGGGCTTCCACACCGGGGAGCTGTTTTTT. Protein: CAATGGFHTGELFF.

The genes are TRBV2 and TRBJ1-1; no clear D gene. Germline V gives CDR1 SNHLY, CDR2 FYNNEI. The CDR3 runs to 16 residues. Trimming pared 0 bases from V and 1 base from J, leaving 12 bases between. The CDR3 protein is CASSEAGPIPNTEAFF. The DNA for the CDR3 is TGTGCCAGCAGTGAAGCGGGCCCCATCCCGAACACTGAAGCTTTCTTT.

This clonotype was counted once. As DNA, the CDR3 is TGTGCCACCAGCAGAGACAGGGGAAATACGCAGTATTTT. Translation gives CATSRDRGNTQYF. This chain links TRBV15 with TRBJ2-3; tentative D call: TRBD1 (6 bases). CDR3 size: 13 residues. Germline CDR1 is LNHNV and CDR2 is YYDKDF (reference sequence). Deletions cut 0 bases from V and 7 bases from J, with 8 bases between.

V usage is TRBV5-1 and J usage is TRBJ2-3; D remains unclear. The CDR3 runs 17 residues. Trimming pared 3 bases from V and 0 bases from J, leaving 17 bases between. Germline V lookup: CDR1 SGHRS, CDR2 YFSETQ. CDR3 sequence reads: CASSSVVGHTSTDTQYF. The CDR3 DNA reads TGCGCCAGCAGCTCCGTGGTGGGTCACACTAGCACAGATACGCAGTATTTT. Based on the CDR3 plus reference TRBV5-1 and TRBJ2-3, the full variable domain is KAGVTQTPRYLIKTRGQQVTLSCSPISGHRSVSWYQQTPGQGLQFLFEYFSETQRNKGNFPGRFSGRQFSNSRSEMNVSTLELGDSALYLCASSSVVGHTSTDTQYFGPGTRLTVL.

The chain combines TRBV12-3 or TRBV12-4 with TRBJ2-7, with D perhaps matching TRBD1 (6 bases). V was shortened by 2 bases and J by 9 bases, with 20 bases between the two germline ends. There are 15 residues in the CDR3. The CDR3 reads CASSLRTARGPRQYF. In nucleotides, the CDR3 is TGTGCCAGCAGTTTAAGGACAGCCCGTGGCCCGAGGCAGTACTTC.

The V gene is TRBV20-1, the J gene TRBJ2-7, with TRBD1 identical over 7 bases. Germline V lookup: CDR1 DFQATT, CDR2 SNEGSKA (reference sequence). The CDR3 runs to 12 residues. The V segment lost 4 bases and the J segment 2 bases; nucleotides outside the gene matches: 2. CDR3 DNA: TGCAGTGCTAAAGGGGGCCCCTACGAGCAGTACTTC. This sequence encodes CSAKGGPYEQYF.

This clonotype was picked up a small number of times. The chain has TRBV6-5 and TRBJ1-2; possible D gene TRBD1, 6 bases. This CDR3 has 15 residues. The germline V and J ends were trimmed by 2 bases and 8 bases, with 18 bases remaining between them. Germline values: CDR1 MNHEY, CDR2 SVGAGI. This chain's CDR3 is CASSYDAGGGSGYTF. Here the CDR3 DNA reads TGTGCCAGCAGTTACGACGCTGGGGGCGGTTCGGGCTACACCTTC.

This clonotype was seen only a few times. The CDR3 here is CAISETGMNTGELFF. CDR3 in DNA: TGTGCCATCAGTGAAACCGGGATGAACACCGGGGAGCTGTTTTTT. The V call is TRBV10-3, the J call TRBJ2-2, with a tentative D call TRBD2 (5 bases). V shed 3 bases and J shed 1 base, with 9 bases lying between them. The CDR3 is 15 residues long. Germline V gene sequence: CDR1 ENHRY, CDR2 SYGVKD.

This clonotype came up a few times. The J gene is TRBJ2-1, the V gene TRBV6-5; no reliable D call. Trimming took 5 bases from V and 8 from J, leaving 10 bases between them. The CDR3 spans 12 residues. Germline CDR1 reads MNHEY; CDR2 reads SVGAGI. The CDR3 sequence: CASSKTGYEQFF. CDR3 coding DNA: TGTGCCAGCAGTAAAACTGGTTATGAGCAGTTCTTC.

This clonotype was counted between two and nine times. V is TRBV11-2 and J is TRBJ2-1, with unresolved D. The CDR3 is 14 residues long. Per the germline V gene, CDR1 is SGHAT and CDR2 is FQNNGV. Trimming took 5 bases from V and 2 from J, leaving 10 bases between them. The CDR3 sequence is CASSRVLPYNEQFF. CDR3 nucleotide sequence: TGTGCCAGCAGCCGCGTCCTCCCCTACAATGAGCAGTTCTTC.

The chain has TRBV7-9 and TRBJ2-3; 11 bases match TRBD2. V gave up 3 bases and J gave up 4 bases; unmatched junction bases: 6. From germline, CDR1 is SEHNR and CDR2 FQNEAQ (reference sequence). The CDR3 runs 16 residues. The DNA of the CDR3 is TGTGCCAGCAGCTTGGACAGACTAGCGGGACCAGATACGCAGTATTTT. Its translation: CASSLDRLAGPDTQYF. Variable domain in full (rest from reference TRBV7-9 and TRBJ2-3): DTGVSQNPRHKITKRGQNVTFRCDPISEHNRLYWYRQTLGQGPEFLTYFQNEAQLEKSRLLSDRFSAERPKGSFSTLEIQRTEQGDSAMYLCASSLDRLAGPDTQYFGPGTRLTVL.

This clonotype was recorded a few times. The CDR3 is CAWSVTGFGYGYTF. DNA for the CDR3: TGTGCCTGGAGTGTAACAGGGTTCGGCTATGGCTACACCTTC. The V gene is TRBV30, the J gene TRBJ1-2, with D possibly being TRBD1 (6 bases). Germline values: CDR1 GTSNPN, CDR2 SVGIG (reference sequence). The CDR3 runs to 14 residues. V gave up 0 bases and J gave up 4 bases, with 12 bases separating them.

The rearrangement uses TRBV5-6 and TRBJ2-6; D perhaps matches TRBD1 (5 bases). Looked up from germline, CDR1 is SGHDT and CDR2 is YYEEEE. CDR3 size: 16 residues. The ends were cut back, 0 bases at V and 4 bases at J, with 11 bases in the middle. The CDR3, as DNA: TGTGCCAGCAGCTTGGCGCGCAGGGCCGGGGCCAACGTCCTGACTTTC. Amino acid sequence: CASSLARRAGANVLTF.